This entry lists 12 T cell receptor beta chains sequenced from one sample in a study of response to subunit inactivated influenza vaccine. TCRdb ran MiXCR on the RT-PCR reads and lists one entry per CDR3 protein. This sample carries under 200,000 distinct CDR3 sequences, approximately 10% of them seen once, and the ten largest clones take under 15%. The sequencing used non-naive T cells sorted from PBMCs, collected 40 to 50 days after vaccination. The receptor set was obtained from a man aged 50 to 59 who received an inactivated influenza vaccine.

The gene calls are TRBV7-9 and TRBJ2-3; 10 bases agree with TRBD1. The germline V gene encodes CDR1 SEHNR and CDR2 FQNEAQ (reference sequence). The CDR3 consists of 15 residues. J gave up 4 bases and V 5 bases, and 6 bases lay outside the gene matches. The CDR3, as DNA: TGTGCCAGCAGCAAGACTGGACAGGGGGCAGATACGCAGTATTTT. Amino acids: CASSKTGQGADTQYF.

Ten or more counts support this clonotype. The chain couples TRBV10-3 to TRBJ2-2; D may be TRBD2 (6 bases). V was shortened by 0 bases and J by 7 bases, with 12 bases between the two germline ends. The V gene's germline CDR1 is ENHRY and CDR2 SYGVKD. The CDR3 contains 15 residues. The DNA of the CDR3 is TGTGCCATCAGTGAGTCGCTAGCGCCCGGCGGGGAGCTGTTTTTT. It yields the protein CAISESLAPGGELFF.

This clonotype has only a few counts. Germline and junction disagree at one end, which may indicate a read error. The chain is built from TRBV11-1 and TRBJ2-6; 9 bases agree with TRBD1. This CDR3 contains 11 residues. Germline CDR1 and CDR2: SGHAT and FQDESV (reference sequence). CDR3 nucleotides: TGTGCCAGCAGCGCCGGGACAGGGCGGGCTTTC. This gives the protein CASSAGTGRAF.

V usage is TRBV18 and J usage is TRBJ1-1, with TRBD1 as a possible D gene (6 bases). The germline gives CDR1 KGHSH, CDR2 LQKENI. The CDR3 loop spans 17 amino acids. The germline V and J ends were trimmed by 0 bases and 5 bases, with 19 bases remaining between them. The CDR3 here is CASSPPIYAGEGTEAFF. CDR3 coding DNA: TGTGCCAGCTCACCACCTATATATGCAGGGGAGGGGACTGAAGCTTTCTTT.

The V gene is TRBV6-5, the J gene TRBJ2-2, with D hard to call. Germline values: CDR1 MNHEY, CDR2 SVGAGI. The CDR3 extends over 16 amino acids. The germline V and J ends were trimmed by 0 bases and 2 bases, with 10 bases remaining between them. This CDR3 reads CASSYSTALNTGELFF. CDR3 nucleotides: TGTGCCAGCAGTTACTCTACGGCCTTAAACACCGGGGAGCTGTTTTTT.

This clonotype showed up just a few times. V is TRBV4-1 and J is TRBJ2-3, with D perhaps being TRBD1 or TRBD2 (5 bases each). CDR1 and CDR2 (germline): MGHRA, YSYEKL. The CDR3 has 13 amino acids. V lost 5 bases to trimming and J lost 0 bases, with 6 bases between them. The DNA of the CDR3 is TGCGCCAGCAGCTGGGACAGCACAGATACGCAGTATTTT. Protein sequence: CASSWDSTDTQYF.

The table lists this clonotype with many counts. J is TRBJ2-1 and V is TRBV12-3 or TRBV12-4; TRBD1 matches 11 bases. J gave up 6 bases and V 10 bases, and 11 bases lay outside the gene matches. The CDR3 has 15 residues. CDR3 loop: CATGHRDRGTNEQFF. The CDR3 nucleotides are TGTGCCACCGGGCACCGGGACAGGGGGACCAATGAGCAGTTCTTC.

The CDR3 nucleotides read TGTGCCACCAGCAGAGGATCGACAGGGAACTATGGCTACACCTTC. Its protein is CATSRGSTGNYGYTF. V gene TRBV15 combines with J gene TRBJ1-2; 7 bases fit TRBD1. The V gene end was trimmed by 1 base and the J gene end by 2 bases; junction bases not matched to a gene: 4. The CDR3 length is 15 residues. Germline-derived CDR1 and CDR2 are LNHNV and YYDKDF (reference sequence).

This chain links TRBV7-6 with TRBJ2-7; 8 bases line up with TRBD1. From germline, CDR1 is SGHVS and CDR2 FNYEAQ. Losses at the gene ends were 5 bases for V and 4 bases for J; bases not matched to a gene: 7. CDR3 length: 14 residues. The CDR3 DNA reads TGTGCCAGCAGCCCCCGGGACAGGTTATACGAGCAGTACTTC. It specifies CASSPRDRLYEQYF.

This clonotype was seen many times. The rearrangement links TRBV20-1 to TRBJ2-3; no clear D. Germline V gene sequence: CDR1 DFQATT, CDR2 SNEGSKA (reference sequence). Trimming stripped 0 bases from V and 2 bases from J, with 9 bases between. The CDR3 totals 14 residues. The CDR3 coding sequence is TGCAGTGCTAGAGAAGGCCGGTACACAGATACGCAGTATTTT. Encoded protein: CSAREGRYTDTQYF.

Only a few counts were recorded for this clonotype. The rearrangement joins TRBV7-2 to TRBJ2-3; D is ambiguous. Germline CDR1 and CDR2: SGHTA and FQGNSA. CDR3 length: 14 amino acids. V was shortened by 4 bases and J by 1 base, with 9 bases between the two germline ends. For the CDR3, the DNA is TGTGCCAGCAGCTCCGCCCGTGGCACAGATACGCAGTATTTT. This sequence encodes CASSSARGTDTQYF.

This clonotype has only a few counts. This sequence joins TRBV6-2 or TRBV6-3 and TRBJ2-1; TRBD2 matches at 7 bases. Germline values: CDR1 MNHEY, CDR2 SVGEGT. Trimming at V came to 5 bases and at J to 9 bases, leaving 4 bases not matched to a gene. The CDR3 is 12 residues long. The CDR3 sequence: CASSTQRGEQFF. CDR3 nucleotide sequence: TGTGCCAGCAGTACCCAGCGGGGTGAGCAGTTCTTC.